Listed below are T cell receptor beta chains from one sample, sequenced in a study of identical twins. MiXCR was run by TCRdb on the 5' RACE reads, yielding one entry per CDR3 protein. The sample contains about 810,000 distinct CDR3 sequences, approximately 13% of which appear only once. These data also featured in a second study, about yellow fever vaccine responses in identical twins.

Specimen: PBMCs. These TCRs come from a woman younger than 30 in good health. The conserved cysteine and the conserved F or W are not part of the CDR3 here.

>TRBJ1-1|TRBV5-1
ASSYEIMNTEAF
>TRBJ1-6|TRBV12-3/TRBV12-4
ASSLKDSPLH
>TRBJ2-3|TRBV7-3
ASSLRELATTDTQY
>TRBJ2-3|TRBV6-1
ASRSILEVYTQY
>TRBJ1-1|TRBV19
ASNIGNTEAF
>TRBJ1-1|TRBV25-1
ASSRGGYTEAF
>TRBJ2-1|TRBV4-1
ASSQEGRVHNEQF
>TRBJ2-1|TRBV3-1
ASSQGERGYNEQF
>TRBJ1-4|TRBV6-5
ASSSGQGVEKLF
>TRBJ2-5|TRBV6-1
ASTLRGGETQY
>TRBJ2-5|TRBV12-3/TRBV12-4
ASSLGGLALQETQY
>TRBJ2-1|TRBV10-3
AISAPPGGVGNEQF
>TRBJ2-5|TRBV25-1
ASSDWASSQETQY
>TRBJ2-5|TRBV7-7
ASSPGLAGGQETQY
>TRBJ1-1|TRBV12-3/TRBV12-4
ASRTGSNTEAF
>TRBJ2-7|TRBV21-1
ASSKVGARHRYEQY
>TRBJ2-3|TRBV12-3/TRBV12-4
ASSLEAGLGTDTQY
>TRBJ2-1|TRBV12-3/TRBV12-4
ASSLTADSYNEQF
>TRBJ2-2|TRBV28
ASSPLLSATGELF
>TRBJ2-5|TRBV7-7
ASSASTVQETQY
>TRBJ2-7|TRBV29-1
SVEEGARLY
>TRBJ2-3|TRBV6-1
ASSGGGRGSGDTQY
>TRBJ1-2|TRBV4-2
ASSPGTGSGTSYGYT
>TRBJ2-5|TRBV10-3
ASGQGSETQY
>TRBJ2-2|TRBV29-1
SAHRDSGELF
>TRBJ2-1|TRBV29-1
SVDGRGNYNEQF
>TRBJ2-5|TRBV5-1
ASSQTGEGETQY
>TRBJ2-1|TRBV12-3/TRBV12-4
ASRNGGHNEQF
>TRBJ2-3|TRBV5-1
ASSIMGPTDTQY
>TRBJ2-7|TRBV7-2
ASSSWGTGSYEQY
>TRBJ1-2|TRBV12-3/TRBV12-4
ASSLAGHRGYT
>TRBJ2-7|TRBV20-1
SAHTTSGGYEQY
>TRBJ2-1|TRBV12-3/TRBV12-4
ASSFWFIVRSYNEQF